The rows below give T cell receptor beta chains drawn from one sample of a study of blood T cell repertoires in COVID-19. Only in-frame clones appear in the TCRdb table, and some are missing; sequencing was by immunoSEQ multiplex PCR. The sample includes roughly 190,000 clones, about 76% of them seen just once. The source material was peripheral blood. These receptors originate from a woman aged 50 to 60 with active or convalescent COVID-19. CDR3s leave out the opening cysteine and the closing phenylalanine or tryptophan.

V,J,CDR3
TRBV6-5,TRBJ1-4,ASSYGQGWEKLF
TRBV29-1,TRBJ2-2,SAPIRGTGELF
TRBV7-3,TRBJ2-1,ASSLRLGEYNEQF
TRBV7-3,TRBJ1-2,ASSLSGGNDYGYT
TRBV6-5,TRBJ1-1,ASRPKREVNTEAF
TRBV5-5,TRBJ2-1,ASSLAYYNEQF
TRBV11-2,TRBJ1-6,ASSPSEGWNSPLH
TRBV7-3,TRBJ2-3,ASSQRGPADTQY
TRBV12-3/TRBV12-4,TRBJ1-1,ASSRQENTEAF
TRBV28,TRBJ2-3,ASSFLAGGPTDTQY
TRBV20-1,TRBJ2-1,SASFTSGGNEQF
TRBV7-9,TRBJ1-2,ASSLAGQR
TRBV9,TRBJ1-2,ASSAGVTRGYT
TRBV25-1,TRBJ1-1,ASSGAGTGSTEAF
TRBV3-1/TRBV3-2,TRBJ1-5,ASSQDGTGSQPQH
TRBV29-1,TRBJ2-4,SVSDLLAKNIQY
TRBV6-6,TRBJ1-4,ASSYDKKGEKLF
TRBV19,TRBJ1-6,ASSIAQGRNSPLH
TRBV28,TRBJ1-5,ASSPSRQGRSQPQH
TRBV12-3/TRBV12-4,TRBJ2-7,ASSSGGEQY
TRBV21-1,TRBJ1-3,ASSKGGNTGNTIY
TRBV14,TRBJ2-7,ASSYQGAGEQY
TRBV6-4,TRBJ1-1,ASREKGHLNTEAF